The entry below gives a single T cell receptor beta chain sequence along with its context. The data belong to a study of blood T cell repertoires in COVID-19. Background on the study: PBMCs, B-cell-depleted T cells, or T cells provided the cDNA or gDNA that made up the material.

The data were produced by immunoSEQ multiplex PCR, yet TCRdb's version contains in-frame clones alone and is incomplete. The sample lists approximately 340,000 clones, around 88% occurring once. The CDR3 consists of 11 residues. Germline values: CDR1 SEHNR, CDR2 FQNEAQ (reference sequence). V was shortened by 5 bases and J by 3 bases, with 3 bases between the two germline ends. The source of this sequence is a young man with active or convalescent COVID-19. The rearrangement uses TRBV7-9 and TRBJ2-3; the D is unclear. Specimen: peripheral blood. DNA for the CDR3: TGTGCCAGCAGCCCGACAGATACGCAGTATTTT. The encoded protein is CASSPTDTQYF.